The 9 T cell receptor beta chains presented below share a single source sample, sequenced in a study of T cell repertoires in cytomegalovirus infection. TCRdb recomputed calls from the reads with MiXCR, one row per CDR3 protein. The repertoire holds over 250,000 distinct CDR3 sequences, with roughly a fifth as singletons. Antigens of these TCRs are unknown. Material: cultured PBMCs, obtained from culture after CMV antigen stimulation. All receptors derive from a human donor in good health (CMV status not recorded). Some clones in this sample may be carry-over from other donors' samples.

A few counts support this clonotype. The rearrangement uses TRBV6-2 or TRBV6-3 and TRBJ2-7; D possibly corresponds to TRBD2 (5 bases). The CDR3 sequence is 12 residues long. Germline CDR1 and CDR2: MNHEY and SVGEGT. V was cut by 5 bases and J by 2 bases, with 7 bases left in between. In nucleotides, the CDR3 is TGTGCCAGCAGTATCGGGACCTACGAGCAGTACTTC. This encodes CASSIGTYEQYF.

This sequence joins TRBV20-1 and TRBJ2-3; a weak D match, TRBD2 (6 bases). This CDR3 comprises 13 residues. CDR1 DFQATT and CDR2 SNEGSKA come from the germline V gene (reference sequence). Trimming took off 4 bases at V and 2 bases at J, with 10 bases between the two ends. The CDR3 DNA follows: TGCAGTGCTAAGCGGGTAGCCACAGATACGCAGTATTTT. This gives the protein CSAKRVATDTQYF.

This clonotype was counted once. The chain links TRBV5-4 to TRBJ1-2, with D unclear. The germline V gene encodes CDR1 SGHNT and CDR2 YYREEE (reference sequence). Trimming removed 3 bases from V and 2 bases from J, with 14 bases in between. This CDR3 has 15 amino acids. CDR3 in DNA: TGTGCCAGCAGCTCCCGAGGTCCCGGGAACTATGGCTACACCTTC. This translates into CASSSRGPGNYGYTF.

This clonotype appeared many times. This chain uses TRBV7-2 with TRBJ2-5; D is unclear. This CDR3 spans 11 amino acids. Deletions cut 1 base from V and 5 bases from J, with 2 bases between. Per the germline V gene, CDR1 is SGHTA and CDR2 is FQGNSA. In DNA form, the CDR3 reads TGTGCCAGCAGCTTAGTTGAGACCCAGTACTTC. It is translated as CASSLVETQYF.

The genes are TRBV27 and TRBJ1-2; D might be TRBD1 (5 bases). The CDR3 length is 15 residues. Germline V CDR1 and CDR2: MNHEY, SMNVEV (reference sequence). Trimming took off 6 bases at V and 3 bases at J, with 17 bases between the two ends. CDR3 nucleotide sequence: TGTGCCAGCAGCCCCGCGGGGGGGAAGGACTATGGCTACACCTTC. It encodes CASSPAGGKDYGYTF.

This clonotype was counted between two and nine times. J is TRBJ2-3 and V is TRBV5-4; D perhaps matches TRBD2 (6 bases). The CDR3 spans 13 residues. The germline V gene encodes CDR1 SGHNT and CDR2 YYREEE (reference sequence). Trimming cost V 7 bases and J 5 bases, with 14 bases left between them. Here the CDR3 reads CASGRPGEDTQYF. The CDR3 nucleotides read TGTGCCAGCGGGAGGCCCGGGGAAGATACGCAGTATTTT.

This clonotype has a count of ten or more. The chain joins TRBV7-2 to TRBJ2-5; 11 nucleotides match TRBD2. The germline V gene has CDR1 SGHTA and CDR2 FQGNSA. The V gene end was trimmed by 3 bases and the J gene end by 4 bases; junction bases not matched to a gene: 4. This CDR3 has 15 residues. The CDR3 region has the DNA TGTGCCAGCAGCTTTCCGACTAGCGGGACAGAGACCCAGTACTTC. Its translation: CASSFPTSGTETQYF.

This clonotype has just a few counts. The chain links TRBV7-9 to TRBJ2-3; 9 bases fit TRBD1. This CDR3 has 14 amino acids. The germline gives CDR1 SEHNR, CDR2 FQNEAQ (reference sequence). Trimming cost V 3 bases and J 5 bases; bases outside gene matches: 3. The CDR3 nucleotides read TGTGCCAGCAGCTTGACAGGGGGGAAAGATACGCAGTATTTT. Protein sequence: CASSLTGGKDTQYF.

J is TRBJ2-1 and V is TRBV7-2; 8 bases map to TRBD1. The J segment lost 6 bases and the V segment lost 5 bases, leaving 12 bases of the junction unmatched. Germline V gene data show CDR1 as SGHTA and CDR2 as FQGNSA. CDR3 length: 16 residues. The CDR3 DNA is TGTGCCAGCAGCCCAGGGCCATTAGGGACAGGCAATGAGCAGTTCTTC. Its translation: CASSPGPLGTGNEQFF.